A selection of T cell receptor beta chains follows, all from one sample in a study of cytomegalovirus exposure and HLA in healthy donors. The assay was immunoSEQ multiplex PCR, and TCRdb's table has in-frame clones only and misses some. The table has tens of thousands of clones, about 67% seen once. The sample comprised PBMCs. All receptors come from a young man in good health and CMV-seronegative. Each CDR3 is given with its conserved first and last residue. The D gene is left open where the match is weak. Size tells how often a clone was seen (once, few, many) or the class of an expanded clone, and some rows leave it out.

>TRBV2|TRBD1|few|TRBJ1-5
CASSDGQGGSQPQHF
TGTGCCAGCAGCGATGGACAGGGTGGTTCACAGCCCCAGCATTTT
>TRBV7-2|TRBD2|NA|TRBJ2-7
CASSLWTGRTSGDSYEQYF
TGTGCCAGCAGCCTCTGGACAGGGAGAACTAGCGGGGACTCCTACGAGCAGTACTTC
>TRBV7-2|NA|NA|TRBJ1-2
CASSLSGINYGYTF
TGTGCCAGCAGCTTATCGGGGATTAACTATGGCTACACCTTC
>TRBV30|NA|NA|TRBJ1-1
CAWGVGGPEAFF
TGTGCCTGGGGCGTAGGGGGACCTGAAGCTTTCTTT
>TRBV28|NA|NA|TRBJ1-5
CASSRGSPGGNQPQHF
TGTGCCAGCAGCCGAGGGTCCCCCGGAGGCAATCAGCCCCAGCATTTT
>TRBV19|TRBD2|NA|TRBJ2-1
CASRTGTSADPGFF
TGTGCCAGTAGGACCGGGACTAGCGCCGACCCGGGGTTCTTC
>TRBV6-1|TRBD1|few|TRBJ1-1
CASSWDREAFF
TGTGCCAGCAGTTGGGACAGGGAAGCTTTCTTT
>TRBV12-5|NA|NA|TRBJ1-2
CASGLVIQKANYGYTF
TGTGCTAGTGGTTTGGTAATACAGAAAGCTAACTATGGCTACACCTTC
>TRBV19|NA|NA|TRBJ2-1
CASSMSTRGRQFF
TGTGCCAGTAGTATGTCGACGCGCGGGCGGCAGTTCTTC
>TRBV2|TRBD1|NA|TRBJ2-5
CASSVEERISWTGEQETQYF
TGTGCCAGCAGTGTTGAAGAGCGAATCTCCTGGACAGGGGAACAAGAGACCCAGTACTTC
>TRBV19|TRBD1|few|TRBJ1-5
CASSNLGTAYNQPQHF
TGTGCCAGTAGTAACCTTGGGACAGCTTACAATCAGCCCCAGCATTTT
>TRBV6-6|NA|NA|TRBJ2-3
CASSHRDLSTDTQYF
TGTGCCAGCAGTCACCGGGACTTAAGCACAGATACGCAGTATTTT
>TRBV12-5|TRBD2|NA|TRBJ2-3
CASGLVSRGEGDTQYF
TGTGCTAGTGGTTTGGTCTCCCGGGGGGAAGGGGATACGCAGTATTTT
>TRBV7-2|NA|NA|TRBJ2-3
CASSQSEGYTDTQYF
TGTGCCAGCAGCCAAAGCGAGGGATACACAGATACGCAGTATTTT
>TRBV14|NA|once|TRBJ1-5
CASSPWEERNQPQHF
TGTGCCAGCAGCCCCTGGGAGGAGAGGAATCAGCCCCAGCATTTT
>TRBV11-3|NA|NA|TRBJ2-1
CASSYDSRQFF
TGTGCCAGCAGCTATGACTCTCGGCAGTTCTTC
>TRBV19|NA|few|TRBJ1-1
CASKTGPNTEAFF
TGTGCCAGTAAAACAGGTCCGAACACTGAAGCTTTCTTT
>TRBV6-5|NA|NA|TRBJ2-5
CASRTSGPSRAQYF
TGTGCCAGCAGAACCAGCGGGCCGAGTCGGGCCCAGTACTTC
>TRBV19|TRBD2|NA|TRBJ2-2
CASSTRGGLITGELFF
TGTGCCAGTAGTACGCGGGGGGGCCTGATCACCGGGGAGCTGTTTTTT
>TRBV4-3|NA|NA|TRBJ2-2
CASSLNSGSGELFF
TGCGCCAGCAGCCTTAACTCAGGGTCCGGGGAGCTGTTTTTT
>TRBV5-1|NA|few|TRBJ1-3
CASSDDWVSSSGNTIYF
TGCGCCAGCAGCGACGACTGGGTCTCAAGCTCTGGAAACACCATATATTTT
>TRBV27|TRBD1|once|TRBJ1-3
CASSKTGARNTIYF
TGTGCCAGCAGTAAAACAGGGGCGAGAAACACCATATATTTT
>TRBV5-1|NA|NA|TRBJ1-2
CASSIEWSPGGYTF
TGCGCCAGCAGCATCGAGTGGAGTCCCGGGGGCTACACCTTC
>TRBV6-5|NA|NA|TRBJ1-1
CASRRRGNTEAFF
TGTGCCAGCAGACGACGGGGGAACACTGAAGCTTTCTTT
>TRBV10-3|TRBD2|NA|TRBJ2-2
CAISVSGGMSGELFF
TGTGCCATCAGTGTTAGCGGGGGAATGAGCGGGGAGCTGTTTTTT
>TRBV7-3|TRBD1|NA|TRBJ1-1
CASSPGQGKAFF
TGTGCCAGCAGCCCCGGACAGGGGAAAGCTTTCTTT
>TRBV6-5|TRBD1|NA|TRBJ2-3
CASSSGDRGQYF
TGTGCCAGCAGTTCCGGGGACAGGGGACAGTATTTT
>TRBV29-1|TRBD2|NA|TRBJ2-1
CSFVRGGKNEQFF
TGCAGCTTCGTGCGGGGGGGCAAGAATGAGCAGTTCTTC
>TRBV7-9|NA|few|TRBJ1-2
CASSLSDRQRGYTF
TGTGCCAGCAGCTTATCCGACAGACAACGTGGCTACACCTTC
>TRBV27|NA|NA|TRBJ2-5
CASRTLLAPYGTQYF
TGTGCCAGCAGGACCCTCCTAGCGCCATATGGGACCCAGTACTTC
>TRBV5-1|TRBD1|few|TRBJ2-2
CASSGGTGGTGELFF
TGCGCCAGCAGCGGCGGGACAGGGGGAACCGGGGAGCTGTTTTTT
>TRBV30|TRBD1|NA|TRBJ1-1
CAWSVIGQGDEAFF
TGTGCCTGGAGTGTAATTGGACAGGGAGATGAAGCTTTCTTT
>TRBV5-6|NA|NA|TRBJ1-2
CASSLAARARYGYTF
TGTGCCAGCAGCTTGGCCGCCAGGGCGCGGTATGGCTACACCTTC
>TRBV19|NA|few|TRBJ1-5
CASSIRGNQPQHF
TGTGCCAGTAGTATCAGAGGGAATCAGCCCCAGCATTTT
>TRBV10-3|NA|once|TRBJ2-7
CAIRPAPVGDEQYF
TGTGCCATCAGGCCGGCCCCGGTCGGGGACGAGCAGTACTTC
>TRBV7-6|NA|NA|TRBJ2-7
CASSSRAGEQYF
TGTGCCAGCAGCTCGAGGGCGGGGGAGCAGTACTTC
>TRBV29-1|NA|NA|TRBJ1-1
CSVAGIGTEAFF
TGCAGCGTTGCGGGGATAGGCACTGAAGCTTTCTTT
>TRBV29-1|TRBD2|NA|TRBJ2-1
CSSGETSGPGEQFF
TGCAGCTCTGGGGAGACTAGCGGGCCTGGGGAGCAGTTCTTC
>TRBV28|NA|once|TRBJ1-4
CASSLRLRAGNEKLFF
TGTGCCAGCAGTTTAAGACTCCGGGCAGGGAATGAAAAACTGTTTTTT
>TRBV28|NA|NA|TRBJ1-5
CASSSSKDSPFSNQPQHF
TGTGCCAGCAGTTCATCCAAAGACAGTCCCTTTAGCAATCAGCCCCAGCATTTT
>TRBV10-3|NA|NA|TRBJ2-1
CAISEGLSDYNEQFF
TGTGCCATCAGTGAGGGGCTTAGTGATTATAATGAGCAGTTCTTC
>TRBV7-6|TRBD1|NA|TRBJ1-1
CASSSPGQGEVWNREAFF
TGTGCCAGCAGCTCCCCGGGACAGGGGGAGGTTTGGAACCGTGAAGCTTTCTTT
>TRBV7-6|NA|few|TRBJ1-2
CASSPDKNYGYTF
TGTGCCAGCAGCCCGGACAAAAACTATGGCTACACCTTC
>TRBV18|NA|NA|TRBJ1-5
CASSLQEGTNQPQHF
TGTGCCAGCTCACTCCAGGAGGGAACCAATCAGCCCCAGCATTTT
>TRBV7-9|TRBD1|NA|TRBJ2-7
CASSTLRGPAGSYEQYF
TGTGCCAGCAGTACTCTGAGGGGGCCTGCTGGGTCCTACGAGCAGTACTTC
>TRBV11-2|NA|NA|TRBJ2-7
CASSLDPTTSYEQYF
TGTGCCAGCAGCTTAGATCCGACAACCTCCTACGAGCAGTACTTC
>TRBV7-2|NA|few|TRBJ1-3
CASSLIPRDLSGNTIYF
TGTGCCAGCAGCTTAATTCCGCGGGACCTATCTGGAAACACCATATATTTT
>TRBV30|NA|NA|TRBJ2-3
CAWREIGGTDTQYF
TGTGCCTGGAGGGAGATCGGGGGCACAGATACGCAGTATTTT
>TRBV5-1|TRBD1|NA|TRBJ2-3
CASSRDRVADTQYF
TGCGCCAGCAGTCGGGACAGGGTCGCAGATACGCAGTATTTT
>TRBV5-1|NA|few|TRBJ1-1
CASSLGGMNTEAFF
TGCGCCAGCAGCTTAGGGGGTATGAACACTGAAGCTTTCTTT
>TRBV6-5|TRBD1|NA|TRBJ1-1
CASSGGQGGTEAFF
TGTGCCAGCAGTGGGGGACAGGGAGGAACTGAAGCTTTCTTT
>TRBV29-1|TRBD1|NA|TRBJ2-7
CSVYGGQGEYSYEQYF
TGCAGCGTTTACGGCGGACAGGGGGAATACTCCTACGAGCAGTACTTC
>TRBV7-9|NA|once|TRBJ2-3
CSSSLQTPTDTQYF
TGTTCCAGCAGCTTACAAACTCCCACAGATACGCAGTATTTT
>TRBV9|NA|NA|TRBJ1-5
CASSGDWNQPQHF
TGTGCCAGCAGCGGAGACTGGAATCAGCCCCAGCATTTT
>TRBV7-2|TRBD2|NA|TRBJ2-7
CASSLHLAGGSEQYF
TGTGCCAGCAGCTTACATCTAGCGGGAGGATCCGAGCAGTACTTC
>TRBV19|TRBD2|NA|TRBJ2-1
CASSIVASGGNEQFF
TGTGCCAGTAGTATAGTGGCTAGCGGGGGGAATGAGCAGTTCTTC
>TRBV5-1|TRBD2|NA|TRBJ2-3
CASSGGLGGTDTQYF
TGCGCCAGCAGCGGGGGACTAGGGGGCACAGATACGCAGTATTTT
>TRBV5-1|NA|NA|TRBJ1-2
CASSLDRTPNYGYTF
TGCGCCAGCAGCTTGGATCGAACTCCTAACTATGGCTACACCTTC